These 2 T cell receptor beta chains share one sample of origin, sequenced in a study of T cells after yellow fever vaccination. MiXCR, run by TCRdb on the 5' RACE reads, gives a single entry per CDR3 protein. This table has roughly 250,000 distinct CDR3 sequences, under 15% appearing once. Sequenced material: CD4+ T cells sorted from PBMCs, taken 45 days after the yellow fever booster vaccination. The receptors originated from a man aged 25 to 45 who received the YFV17D yellow fever vaccine.

This clonotype was found a few times. The chain recombines TRBV30 with TRBJ2-1, with D uncertain. CDR3 size: 15 residues. Per germline, CDR1 GTSNPN and CDR2 SVGIG (reference sequence). Deletions cut 2 bases from V and 4 bases from J, with 15 bases between. The CDR3 DNA sequence: TGTGCCTGGAGTTTCCTCGGGCCAATTTACAATGAGCAGTTCTTC. It translates to CAWSFLGPIYNEQFF.

The V call is TRBV5-1, the J call TRBJ2-7; 14 positions agree with TRBD2. Per germline, CDR1 SGHRS and CDR2 YFSETQ. V lost 0 bases to trimming and J lost 9 bases; unmatched junction nucleotides: 11. This CDR3 region has 17 residues. CDR3 DNA sequence: TGCGCCAGCAGCTTGGGCGCCGGGACTAGCGGGAGCAGTCCGCAGTACTTC. Encoded protein: CASSLGAGTSGSSPQYF.